This T cell receptor beta chain was sequenced in a study of PD-L1 blockade in urothelial cancer. Turning to the study itself: Patients with male sex and bladder-origin urothelial cancer accounted for about 85% of the roughly 29 enrolled. T cell content in blood samples showed a median of approximately 150,000.

This table comes from immunoSEQ multiplex PCR, and its TCRdb copy is limited to in-frame clones, with some not included. The sample contains approximately 70,000 clones, roughly nine tenths of which appear only once. CDR3 size: 18 residues. Trimming at V came to 4 bases and at J to 2 bases, leaving 13 bases not matched to a gene. Germline V gene data show CDR1 as KGHSH and CDR2 as LQKENI. The V and J genes are TRBV18 and TRBJ2-3, with TRBD2 identical over 9 bases. This receptor was taken from a man aged 55-75 years with urothelial cancer. Material: PBMCs, obtained around atezolizumab (anti-PD-L1) treatment. The CDR3 DNA follows: TGTGCCAGCTCACGGAGCCTATCGGCTAGCGGGGACACAGATACGCAGTATTTT. This gives the protein CASSRSLSASGDTDTQYF.